These 25 T cell receptor beta chains were all obtained from the same sample, sequenced in a study of blood T cell repertoires in COVID-19. Sequencing was performed with immunoSEQ multiplex PCR; in TCRdb, only in-frame clones are kept and a portion is missing. The sample lists approximately 230,000 clones, nearly 90% occurring once. Material for sequencing was peripheral blood. These receptors were obtained from a man aged 18-30 years with active or convalescent COVID-19.

The rearrangement joins TRBV28 to TRBJ1-5; D gene unclear. Germline loops: CDR1 MDHEN, CDR2 SYDVKM. V dropped 3 bases and J dropped 2 bases, with 11 bases sitting between them. The CDR3 is 15 amino acids. The CDR3 coding sequence is TGTGCCAGCAGTTTGATGGGTGAGGGCAATCAGCCCCAGCATTTT. It encodes CASSLMGEGNQPQHF.

V is TRBV6-6 and J is TRBJ1-3; 7 bases map to TRBD1. The V and J ends lost 2 bases and 4 bases, in that order; junction bases with no gene match: 8. The CDR3 has 16 amino acids. CDR1 is MNHNY, CDR2 SVGAGI, per germline (reference sequence). The CDR3 nucleotides read TGTGCCAGCAGTTACCCCCCTACAGGGGTCGGAAACACCATATATTTT. Translation: CASSYPPTGVGNTIYF.

The chain couples TRBV5-6 to TRBJ1-6; 8 positions agree with TRBD1. Germline CDR1 SGHDT, CDR2 YYEEEE. Germline trimming cut 2 bases from V and 9 bases from J; bases unmatched to any gene: 13. This CDR3 contains 17 residues. CDR3 sequence (DNA): TGTGCCAGCAGCTTTTTGAAAGATCGGACAGGGCTTTCACCCCTCCACTTT. Translating it yields CASSFLKDRTGLSPLHF. Filled out from reference TRBV5-6 and TRBJ1-6, the complete variable domain reads DAGVTQSPTHLIKTRGQQVTLRCSPKSGHDTVSWYQQALGQGPQFIFQYYEEEERQRGNFPDRFSGHQFPNYSSELNVNALLLGDSALYLCASSFLKDRTGLSPLHFGNGTRLTVT.

The chain employs TRBV19 and TRBJ2-3; TRBD2 might be the D (7 bases). Trimming pared 5 bases from V and 5 bases from J, leaving 20 bases between. The CDR3 sequence is 16 residues long. Germline V gene sequence: CDR1 LNHDA, CDR2 SQIVND (reference sequence). The CDR3 DNA follows: TGTGCCAGTAGTCCCAGACTAGGAGGGGGGGGAGATACGCAGTATTTT. Encoded protein: CASSPRLGGGGDTQYF.

In its sample, this clone was seen once. The J gene is TRBJ2-6, the V gene TRBV6-6; tentative D call: TRBD2 (5 bases). This CDR3 contains 16 residues. The germline CDR1 and CDR2 sequences are MNHNY and SVGAGI (reference sequence). Trimming pared 3 bases from V and 0 bases from J, leaving 9 bases between. This chain's CDR3 is CASSYGGLSGANVLTF. The CDR3 coding sequence is TGTGCCAGCAGTTATGGCGGACTCTCTGGGGCCAACGTCCTGACTTTC.

V usage is TRBV10-3 and J usage is TRBJ2-7; TRBD2 matches at 7 bases. The CDR3 loop spans 17 amino acids. The V segment lost 1 base and the J segment 5 bases; nucleotides outside the gene matches: 14. Germline CDR1 ENHRY, CDR2 SYGVKD. The CDR3 DNA sequence: TGTGCCATCAGTGAGTATATTAGCGCCGGAGCGGGAAACGAGCAGTACTTC. Residues: CAISEYISAGAGNEQYF.

This chain joins TRBV5-1 and TRBJ1-5; 11 bases are shared with TRBD1. Germline V lookup: CDR1 SGHRS, CDR2 YFSETQ. V lost 4 bases to trimming and J lost 7 bases; unmatched junction nucleotides: 4. This CDR3 is built from 14 residues. CDR3 in amino acids: CASSQGQGGQPQHF. CDR3 nucleotide sequence: TGCGCCAGCAGCCAGGGACAGGGGGGCCAGCCCCAGCATTTT.

The chain uses TRBV11-2 and TRBJ1-1; D gene unclear. V was shortened by 7 bases and J by 1 base, with 13 bases between the two germline ends. Germline CDR1 is SGHAT and CDR2 is FQNNGV. The CDR3 is made up of 14 amino acids. The CDR3 loop reads CASTLNQENTEAFF. Written as DNA, the CDR3 is TGTGCCAGCACCCTGAACCAGGAGAACACTGAAGCTTTCTTT. The whole variable domain, filled in from reference TRBV11-2 and TRBJ1-1, reads EAGVAQSPRYKIIEKRQSVAFWCNPISGHATLYWYQQILGQGPKLLIQFQNNGVVDDSQLPKDRFSAERLKGVDSTLKIQPAKLEDSAVYLCASTLNQENTEAFFGQGTRLTVV.

The chain carries TRBV5-4 and TRBJ1-1, with D maybe TRBD1 (6 bases). CDR3 length: 16 residues. Trimming removed 5 bases from V and 5 bases from J, with 22 bases in between. Germline values: CDR1 SGHNT, CDR2 YYREEE (reference sequence). CDR3 protein: CASSTAPGHERTEAFF. As DNA, the CDR3 is TGTGCCAGCAGTACTGCACCGGGACACGAAAGGACTGAAGCTTTCTTT.

This clone was observed a handful of times. DNA for the CDR3: TGCGCCAGCAGCTTACTAGCGGGGGGGAACACCGGGGAGCTGTTTTTT. Encoded protein: CASSLLAGGNTGELFF. The rearrangement joins TRBV5-1 to TRBJ2-2, with 12 bases that match TRBD2. This CDR3 has 16 residues. The germline V gene has CDR1 SGHRS and CDR2 YFSETQ. Unmatched junction bases numbered 0, after V lost 2 bases and J lost 1 base.

This clone was detected a few times. The genes are TRBV27 and TRBJ1-1, with TRBD1 matching over 8 bases. The length of the CDR3 is 14 residues. From germline, CDR1 is MNHEY and CDR2 SMNVEV (reference sequence). Trimming cost V 3 bases and J 1 base; bases outside gene matches: 1. CDR3 region: CASSFGQGNTEAFF. The CDR3 region has the DNA TGTGCCAGCAGTTTCGGACAGGGGAACACTGAAGCTTTCTTT.

CDR3 DNA sequence: TGTGCCAGCAGCCCGTCCCACAGGGAAAGAGCTTTCTTT. Translated, it gives CASSPSHRERAFF. The chain recombines TRBV11-1 with TRBJ1-1; D is perhaps TRBD1 (6 bases). Trimming cost V 5 bases and J 10 bases, with 17 bases left between them. CDR1 SGHAT and CDR2 FQDESV come from the germline V gene (reference sequence). The CDR3 loop spans 13 amino acids.

CDR3 coding DNA: TGTGCCAGCAGTTCCACGACAGCGTATAGCAATCAGCCCCAGCATTTT. Protein: CASSSTTAYSNQPQHF. The chain couples TRBV6-2 or TRBV6-3 to TRBJ1-5, with D possibly TRBD1 on 5 matching bases. V was shortened by 4 bases and J by 0 bases, with 13 bases between the two germline ends. Per the germline V gene, CDR1 is MNHEY and CDR2 is SVGEGT. The length of the CDR3 is 16 residues.

A remark on this clone: The sample carries other DNA sequences with the same CDR3. The V call is TRBV5-1, the J call TRBJ2-5; the match to TRBD2 covers 11 bases. V shed 2 bases and J 2 bases; nucleotides not matched to a gene: 2. The CDR3 is made up of 15 amino acids. Germline V gives CDR1 SGHRS, CDR2 YFSETQ. The CDR3 region has the DNA TGCGCCAGCAGCTTAGGGACTAGCGGACAAGAGACCCAGTACTTC. The encoded protein is CASSLGTSGQETQYF. The variable domain in full, completed from reference TRBV5-1 and TRBJ2-5, reads KAGVTQTPRYLIKTRGQQVTLSCSPISGHRSVSWYQQTPGQGLQFLFEYFSETQRNKGNFPGRFSGRQFSNSRSEMNVSTLELGDSALYLCASSLGTSGQETQYFGPGTRLLVL.

The chain links TRBV19 to TRBJ1-1; 8 bases match TRBD1. CDR1 is LNHDA, CDR2 SQIVND, per germline (reference sequence). Unmatched junction bases numbered 8, after V lost 5 bases and J lost 3 bases. The CDR3 runs 15 residues. CDR3 loop: CASSGRTGTHTEAFF. As DNA, the CDR3 is TGTGCCAGTAGTGGCCGGACAGGGACGCACACTGAAGCTTTCTTT.

The chain is built from TRBV9 and TRBJ2-7; 9 bases line up with TRBD2. Germline V gene sequence: CDR1 SGDLS, CDR2 YYNGEE. The CDR3 totals 14 residues. With V trimmed by 3 bases and J by 0 bases, 1 base remained unmatched. CDR3 protein: CASSGSGSSYEQYF. Written as DNA, the CDR3 is TGTGCCAGCAGCGGTAGCGGGAGCTCCTACGAGCAGTACTTC.

Only one count was recorded for this clone. This sequence joins TRBV4-3 and TRBJ1-4; 9 positions agree with TRBD1. Germline V lookup: CDR1 LGHNA, CDR2 YSLEER. The CDR3 totals 17 residues. After removal of 0 bases from V and 7 bases from J, the junction contained 9 bases not matched to a gene. The CDR3 region is CASSQDRAGTGPEKLFF. Here the CDR3 DNA reads TGCGCCAGCAGCCAAGATAGAGCCGGGACAGGGCCTGAAAAACTGTTTTTT.

The rearrangement uses TRBV12-3 or TRBV12-4 and TRBJ1-5, with TRBD1 matching 11 bases. J gave up 6 bases and V 8 bases, and 3 bases lay outside the gene matches. CDR3 length: 13 amino acids. The CDR3 is CASRDRGAQPQHF. The CDR3 nucleotides are TGTGCCAGCCGGGACAGGGGGGCTCAGCCCCAGCATTTT.

CDR3 protein: CASWTGPYSGNTIYF. CDR3 nucleotide sequence: TGTGCCAGCTGGACAGGGCCCTACTCTGGAAACACCATATATTTT. V usage is TRBV7-6 and J usage is TRBJ1-3; TRBD1 aligns across 8 bases. CDR1 is SGHVS, CDR2 FNYEAQ, per germline. CDR3 size: 15 residues. With V trimmed by 8 bases and J by 0 bases, 6 bases remained unmatched. The full variable domain, in which reference TRBV7-6 and TRBJ1-3 provide the parts outside the CDR3, is GAGVSQSPRYKVTKRGQDVALRCDPISGHVSLYWYRQALGQGPEFLTYFNYEAQQDKSGLPNDRFSAERPEGSISTLTIQRTEQRDSAMYRCASWTGPYSGNTIYFGEGSWLTVV.

The chain joins TRBV19 to TRBJ2-7; D is ambiguous. Trimming shortened V by 3 bases and J by 0 bases, and 12 bases separated the two germline ends. The germline gives CDR1 LNHDA, CDR2 SQIVND (reference sequence). CDR3 size: 15 residues. The CDR3 DNA follows: TGTGCCAGTAGTATCGAACTTGCGGTCTCCTACGAGCAGTACTTC. Translated: CASSIELAVSYEQYF.

The chain carries TRBV7-3 and TRBJ2-4; TRBD1 matches at 7 bases. The CDR3 consists of 14 residues. Germline lookup yields CDR1 SGHTA and CDR2 FQGTGA. With 4 bases clipped from V and 7 bases from J, the junction kept 7 bases outside the gene matches. In DNA form, the CDR3 reads TGTGCCAGCAGCTCCGGGACAGCTGATAACATTCAGTACTTC. It translates to CASSSGTADNIQYF. The variable domain in full, with the rest retrieved from reference TRBV7-3 and TRBJ2-4, is GAGVSQTPSNKVTEKGKYVELRCDPISGHTALYWYRQSLGQGPEFLIYFQGTGAADDSGLPNDRFFAVRPEGSVSTLKIQRTERGDSAVYLCASSSGTADNIQYFGAGTRLSVL.

The chain has TRBV6-2 or TRBV6-3 and TRBJ2-7; TRBD1 matches at 8 bases. CDR1 and CDR2 from the germline V gene are MNHEY and SVGEGT. The CDR3 length is 12 residues. V shed 5 bases, J shed 6 bases, and the junction held 3 bases outside the gene matches. The CDR3 bases are TGTGCCAGCAGTGGGGACAGGATCGAGCAGTACTTC. This gives the protein CASSGDRIEQYF.

The chain employs TRBV9 and TRBJ1-4; a possible D gene is TRBD1 (5 bases). This CDR3 comprises 13 residues. Trimming left V 6 bases short and J 8 bases short, with 14 bases between. Germline V gene sequence: CDR1 SGDLS, CDR2 YYNGEE. CDR3 region: CASKSASGEKLFF. The CDR3 DNA follows: TGTGCCAGCAAGTCGGCTTCAGGGGAAAAACTGTTTTTT.

V gene TRBV27 combines with J gene TRBJ1-1; the match to TRBD1 covers 7 bases. CDR3 size: 13 residues. V lost 8 bases, J lost 7 bases, and 10 bases stayed unmatched. From germline, CDR1 is MNHEY and CDR2 SMNVEV (reference sequence). As DNA, the CDR3 is TGTGCCAGCCGATACCGTCAGGGGGGTGAAGCTTTCTTT. It is translated as CASRYRQGGEAFF.

The V gene is TRBV5-1, the J gene TRBJ2-1, with no clear D. Between the trimmed V and J ends, which lost 0 bases and 14 bases, there was a span of 15 bases. Germline values: CDR1 SGHRS, CDR2 YFSETQ. This CDR3 is built from 13 residues. The CDR3 is CASSLERSPRKFF. DNA of the CDR3: TGCGCCAGCAGCTTGGAGAGGTCGCCGAGAAAGTTCTTC.